Sequencing of this T cell receptor beta chain was carried out in a study of shared clonotypes between healthy human individuals. It was at deep level that the assay was run. In the source study's methods: Filtering was not the same, since immunoSEQ gave junction-only sequences without quality scores. Profiled with immunoSEQ multiplex PCR; TCRdb holds only in-frame clones, not every one. That table furnishes V, J and clone size, whereas the DNA furnished D and trimming. The sample has 980,000 or so clones; over 75% are singletons. Investigators divided CD4+ cells into CD45RA+ naive and CD45RA-negative memory subsets. This CDR3 spans 18 amino acids. From germline, CDR1 is SEHNR and CDR2 FQNEAQ (reference sequence). J gave up 3 bases and V 5 bases, and 13 bases lay outside the gene matches. Worth noting for this clone: Its antigen is still unknown.

Study-level results: Naive CD4 clonotypes overlapped across a handful of donors at around 5%.

The sequenced material came from memory CD4+ T cells sorted from blood. Documented subset: CD45RA-negative fraction. This clonotype was sampled from a man younger than 30 in good health. This chain joins TRBV7-9 and TRBJ2-2; 9 nucleotides agree with TRBD1. The CDR3 nucleotides read TGTGCCAGCAGCCCCACCTCGACCGGGACAGGGTACACCGGGGAGCTGTTTTTT. It yields the protein CASSPTSTGTGYTGELFF.